These 32 T cell receptor beta chains came from one sample sequenced in a study of cytomegalovirus exposure and HLA in healthy donors. The PCR contained 60 Vbeta and 13 Jbeta primers. Method: immunoSEQ multiplex PCR; TCRdb's copy keeps in-frame clones and lacks some. Here the sample spans 200,000 to 250,000 clones, 70% to 85% being singletons. Sequenced material: PBMCs. The receptors were sampled from a woman in her thirties or forties in good health and CMV-seronegative.

The V gene is TRBV28, the J gene TRBJ2-5; TRBD1 aligns across 8 bases. The DNA end favors TRBJ2-7, so the J call may be wrong. The CDR3 runs to 14 residues. CDR1 is MDHEN, CDR2 SYDVKM, per germline. CDR3 DNA sequence: TGTGCCAGCAGTTTAAGGGGACAGGCGAACGAGCAGTACTTC. As protein: CASSLRGQANEQYF.

The J gene is TRBJ1-5, the V gene TRBV19; 8 bases align to TRBD1. The germline V gene encodes CDR1 LNHDA and CDR2 SQIVND (reference sequence). This CDR3 has 16 residues. V lost 4 bases, J lost 3 bases, and 8 bases stayed unmatched. The CDR3 coding sequence is TGTGCCAGTAGTACACCGGGACAGGAGTTCAATCAGCCCCAGCATTTT. Translated: CASSTPGQEFNQPQHF.

This chain connects TRBV30 to TRBJ1-2, with D possibly being TRBD1 (5 bases). The CDR3 has 13 amino acids. Germline assignment: CDR1 GTSNPN and CDR2 SVGIG (reference sequence). V lost 1 base and J 4 bases, leaving 10 bases between the germline ends. The DNA for the CDR3 is TGTGCCTGGAGTGCACAGGAGGGCTATGGCTACACCTTC. Translating gives CAWSAQEGYGYTF.

J is TRBJ2-2 and V is TRBV5-1; TRBD1 might be the D (5 bases). The CDR3 loop spans 13 amino acids. The V gene lost 2 bases and the J gene lost 4 bases, with 6 bases spanning the gap. Germline CDR1 reads SGHRS; CDR2 reads YFSETQ. CDR3 coding DNA: TGCGCCAGCAGCTTCGACAGCACCGGGGAGCTGTTTTTT. Translated: CASSFDSTGELFF.

This chain connects TRBV19 to TRBJ2-3; TRBD2 matches 11 bases. With 4 bases clipped from V and 5 bases from J, the junction kept 8 bases outside the gene matches. CDR3 size: 16 residues. Per the germline V gene, CDR1 is LNHDA and CDR2 is SQIVND (reference sequence). CDR3 amino acids: CASSRSSGGAIDTQYF. The CDR3 DNA is TGTGCCAGTAGTAGGAGTAGCGGGGGGGCCATAGATACGCAGTATTTT.

The chain recombines TRBV7-2 with TRBJ2-5; D ambiguous. This CDR3 spans 13 amino acids. V was pared by 1 base and J by 1 base, with 4 bases between. Germline lookup yields CDR1 SGHTA and CDR2 FQGNSA. CDR3 in DNA: TGTGCCAGCAGCTTAGTCAGCCAAGAGACCCAGTACTTC. The encoded protein is CASSLVSQETQYF. Combining the CDR3 with reference TRBV7-2 and TRBJ2-5 gives the whole variable domain GAGVSQSPSNKVTEKGKDVELRCDPISGHTALYWYRQSLGQGLEFLIYFQGNSAPDKSGLPSDRFSAERTGGSVSTLTIQRTQQEDSAVYLCASSLVSQETQYFGPGTRLLVL.

As for this clone: The junction does not match germline at one end; this may be a read error. The CDR3 here is CSSSFPRTGTEAFF. The CDR3 nucleotides are TGTTCCAGCAGCTTTCCCCGGACAGGAACTGAAGCTTTCTTT. V is TRBV7-9 and J is TRBJ1-1, with TRBD1 identical over 7 bases. CDR1 and CDR2 from the germline V gene are SEHNR and FQNEAQ (reference sequence). The length of the CDR3 is 14 residues.

The chain carries TRBV19 and TRBJ2-5; TRBD2 matches at 7 bases. CDR3 length: 13 amino acids. J lost 4 bases, V lost 8 bases, and 7 bases had no gene match. Per germline, CDR1 LNHDA and CDR2 SQIVND (reference sequence). The CDR3 loop is CASGGGSVETQYF. In DNA, the CDR3 is TGTGCCAGTGGGGGGGGTTCGGTAGAGACCCAGTACTTC.

V is TRBV2 and J is TRBJ2-7; D gene ambiguous. Trimming took 1 base from V and 5 from J, leaving 9 bases between them. CDR1 and CDR2 (germline): SNHLY, FYNNEI. The length of the CDR3 is 13 residues. Here the CDR3 DNA reads TGTGCCAGCAGTGAAGGGTCGGCGGACGAGCAGTACTTC. It translates to CASSEGSADEQYF. Full variable domain (remainder filled in from reference TRBV2 and TRBJ2-7): EPEVTQTPSHQVTQMGQEVILRCVPISNHLYFYWYRQILGQKVEFLVSFYNNEISEKSEIFDDQFSVERPDGSNFTLKIRSTKLEDSAMYFCASSEGSADEQYFGPGTRLTVT.

The rearrangement joins TRBV19 to TRBJ2-2; D gene ambiguous. Germline CDR1 and CDR2: LNHDA and SQIVND (reference sequence). The CDR3 sequence is 14 residues long. Trimming took 7 bases from V and 6 from J, leaving 15 bases between them. The CDR3 region has the DNA TGTGCCAGTATGCCGGGTACGTTGGCCGGGGAGCTGTTTTTT. The encoded protein is CASMPGTLAGELFF.

The V call is TRBV9, the J call TRBJ1-4, with D tentatively TRBD1 (6 bases). CDR1 is SGDLS, CDR2 YYNGEE, per germline. Trimming pared 1 base from V and 2 bases from J, leaving 9 bases between. The CDR3 runs to 15 residues. CDR3 nucleotide sequence: TGTGCCAGCAGCGTAAGGGGGACGACTAATGAAAAACTGTTTTTT. Translated: CASSVRGTTNEKLFF.

CDR3 amino acids: CASSLDRGDTDTQYF. The DNA of the CDR3 is TGCGCCAGCAGCTTGGACAGGGGGGACACAGATACGCAGTATTTT. The genes are TRBV5-1 and TRBJ2-3, with 8 bases that match TRBD1. The CDR3 contains 15 residues. Unmatched junction bases numbered 2, after V lost 0 bases and J lost 2 bases. CDR1 and CDR2 from the germline V gene are SGHRS and YFSETQ.

The V call is TRBV5-1, the J call TRBJ2-4, with D hard to call. Trimming pared 2 bases from V and 8 bases from J, leaving 11 bases between. Germline V gene lookup returns CDR1 SGHRS and CDR2 YFSETQ. The CDR3 length is 13 residues. Here the CDR3 reads CASSFRMGDIQYF. The CDR3 nucleotides read TGCGCCAGCAGCTTTCGAATGGGCGACATTCAGTACTTC.

V gene TRBV11-3 combines with J gene TRBJ1-6; a weak D match, TRBD1 (5 bases). The germline gives CDR1 SGHNT, CDR2 YENEEA. V lost 5 bases, J lost 8 bases, and 16 bases lay in between. CDR3 length equals 15 residues. CDR3 amino acids: CASSRSQGNHSPLHF. As DNA, the CDR3 is TGTGCCAGCAGCAGAAGCCAGGGAAATCATTCACCCCTCCACTTT. The full variable domain, with the rest looked up from reference TRBV11-3 and TRBJ1-6, is EAGVVQSPRYKIIEKKQPVAFWCNPISGHNTLYWYLQNLGQGPELLIRYENEEAVDDSQLPKDRFSAERLKGVDSTLKIQPAELGDSAVYLCASSRSQGNHSPLHFGNGTRLTVT.

The CDR3 region is CAMQTGGEYEQYF. The CDR3 nucleotides read TGTGCCATGCAGACAGGTGGAGAGTACGAGCAGTACTTC. The rearrangement joins TRBV6-4 to TRBJ2-7, with D perhaps matching TRBD1 (6 bases). Per germline, CDR1 MRHNA and CDR2 SNTAGT. This CDR3 is 13 amino acids long. V dropped 10 bases and J dropped 4 bases, with 17 bases sitting between them.

The chain employs TRBV15 and TRBJ2-1; D gene unclear. The V end was cut by 6 bases, the J end by 6 bases, with 18 bases between. Germline lookup yields CDR1 LNHNV and CDR2 YYDKDF (reference sequence). This CDR3 contains 15 residues. The CDR3 nucleotides are TGTGCCACCAGTCACGTCGGTACTGGCGGCAATGAGCAGTTCTTC. As protein: CATSHVGTGGNEQFF.

The chain joins TRBV2 to TRBJ1-2; 10 bases agree with TRBD1. The V segment lost 3 bases and the J segment 8 bases; nucleotides outside the gene matches: 3. CDR3 length: 13 residues. CDR1 is SNHLY, CDR2 FYNNEI, per germline. The CDR3 reads CASSEGTGVGYTF. The CDR3, as DNA: TGTGCCAGCAGTGAGGGGACAGGGGTGGGCTACACCTTC. The full variable domain, with the rest looked up from reference TRBV2 and TRBJ1-2, is EPEVTQTPSHQVTQMGQEVILRCVPISNHLYFYWYRQILGQKVEFLVSFYNNEISEKSEIFDDQFSVERPDGSNFTLKIRSTKLEDSAMYFCASSEGTGVGYTFGSGTRLTVV.

The V and J genes are TRBV29-1 and TRBJ2-2, with TRBD1 identical over 7 bases. Germline CDR1 reads SQVTM; CDR2 reads ANQGSEA. CDR3 length equals 12 residues. Germline trimming cut 7 bases from V and 3 bases from J; bases unmatched to any gene: 2. The DNA for the CDR3 is TGCAGCGGAACAGGGGACACCGGGGAGCTGTTTTTT. Amino acid sequence: CSGTGDTGELFF.

The chain joins TRBV18 to TRBJ1-1; no reliable D call. The CDR3 has 12 residues. Per the germline V gene, CDR1 is KGHSH and CDR2 is LQKENI. Deletions cut 4 bases from V and 8 bases from J, with 11 bases between. CDR3 DNA: TGTGCCAGCTCACGCGACAACCAAGAAGCTTTCTTT. Its translation: CASSRDNQEAFF. Supplemented by reference TRBV18 and TRBJ1-1, the full variable domain reads NAGVMQNPRHLVRRRGQEARLRCSPMKGHSHVYWYRQLPEEGLKFMVYLQKENIIDESGMPKERFSAEFPKEGPSILRIQQVVRGDSAAYFCASSRDNQEAFFGQGTRLTVV.

The rearrangement links TRBV10-3 to TRBJ1-1, with 7 bases fitting TRBD1. J lost 1 base, V lost 8 bases, and 7 bases had no gene match. The germline V gene has CDR1 ENHRY and CDR2 SYGVKD. CDR3 size: 14 residues. This chain's CDR3 is CAIRGQRTNTEAFF. DNA for the CDR3: TGTGCCATCCGGGGACAGCGTACGAACACTGAAGCTTTCTTT.

This chain uses TRBV7-3 with TRBJ2-3; TRBD1 agrees at 9 bases. Germline trimming cut 5 bases from V and 4 bases from J; bases unmatched to any gene: 7. The germline V gene has CDR1 SGHTA and CDR2 FQGTGA. This CDR3 region has 15 residues. The CDR3: CASSPDRGHSDTQYF. CDR3 bases: TGTGCCAGCAGCCCGGACAGGGGCCACTCAGATACGCAGTATTTT.

This clone was seen only a few times. The V gene is TRBV11-2, the J gene TRBJ2-3; 8 nucleotides match TRBD2. The CDR3 extends over 15 amino acids. The germline V gene has CDR1 SGHAT and CDR2 FQNNGV. V dropped 5 bases and J dropped 2; count of bases not matched to a gene: 6. CDR3 nucleotides: TGTGCCAGCAGCCGGGCGGGGGGCTACACAGATACGCAGTATTTT. Its translation is CASSRAGGYTDTQYF.

The gene calls are TRBV7-6 and TRBJ2-6, with D possibly being TRBD1 (5 bases). The length of the CDR3 is 19 residues. Germline CDR1 SGHVS, CDR2 FNYEAQ. Trimming shortened V by 3 bases and J by 0 bases, and 18 bases separated the two germline ends. CDR3 sequence reads: CASSFEIRGISSGANVLTF. The CDR3 region has the DNA TGTGCCAGCAGCTTTGAGATAAGGGGCATAAGCTCTGGGGCCAACGTCCTGACTTTC.

This clone appeared a few times. The V gene is TRBV2, the J gene TRBJ1-1; the D gene is possibly TRBD1 (5 bases). V gave up 7 bases and J gave up 3 bases, with 18 bases separating them. There are 15 residues in the CDR3. Germline V gives CDR1 SNHLY, CDR2 FYNNEI. This CDR3 is CASTSGVGIHTEAFF. DNA of the CDR3: TGTGCCAGCACATCGGGGGTTGGTATTCACACTGAAGCTTTCTTT.

The chain couples TRBV7-3 to TRBJ2-1; 8 positions agree with TRBD2. This CDR3 is 20 amino acids long. Germline CDR1 and CDR2: SGHTA and FQGTGA. Germline trimming cut 0 bases from V and 0 bases from J; bases unmatched to any gene: 13. In DNA form, the CDR3 reads TGTGCCAGCAGCTTAACAACAATACGGGGGGGCCCTATCTCCTACAATGAGCAGTTCTTC. Amino acid sequence: CASSLTTIRGGPISYNEQFF.

This clone was seen a few times. V usage is TRBV5-1 and J usage is TRBJ1-3; D gene uncertain. The length of the CDR3 is 14 residues. CDR1 and CDR2 from the germline V gene are SGHRS and YFSETQ. V lost 1 base to trimming and J lost 2 bases, with 7 bases between them. This CDR3 is CASSLTGTGNTIYF. CDR3 bases: TGCGCCAGCAGCTTGACGGGGACTGGAAACACCATATATTTT.

The rearrangement uses TRBV7-8 and TRBJ2-3, with D tentatively TRBD2 (6 bases). In germline, CDR1 is SGHVS, CDR2 FQNEAQ. The CDR3 extends over 13 amino acids. V was shortened by 2 bases and J by 7 bases, with 10 bases between the two germline ends. CDR3 bases: TGTGCCAGCAGCTTATGGCGGGGTAATACGCAGTATTTT. Its translation is CASSLWRGNTQYF.

V gene TRBV29-1 combines with J gene TRBJ1-1; D gene ambiguous. The CDR3 extends over 8 amino acids. The V end lost 4 bases, the J end lost 10 bases, and 4 bases lay between the germline ends. Germline assignment: CDR1 SQVTM and CDR2 ANQGSEA. The CDR3: CSVGGAFF. The DNA of the CDR3 is TGCAGCGTTGGAGGAGCTTTCTTT. Full variable domain (remainder filled in from reference TRBV29-1 and TRBJ1-1): SAVISQKPSRDICQRGTSLTIQCQVDSQVTMMFWYRQQPGQSLTLIATANQGSEATYESGFVIDKFPISRPNLTFSTLTVSNMSPEDSSIYLCSVGGAFFGQGTRLTVV.

The V call is TRBV29-1, the J call TRBJ1-2, with a weak D call TRBD1 (5 bases). Germline assignment: CDR1 SQVTM and CDR2 ANQGSEA. V was shortened by 5 bases and J by 2 bases, with 6 bases between the two germline ends. The CDR3 is 11 amino acids. Here the CDR3 reads CSVPGNYGYTF. In DNA, the CDR3 is TGCAGCGTTCCAGGGAACTATGGCTACACCTTC.

The chain employs TRBV5-6 and TRBJ2-7; 8 bases are a match to TRBD1. The CDR3 covers 15 residues. V trimming: 3 bases; J trimming: 5 bases; junction bases outside the gene matches: 10. In germline, CDR1 is SGHDT, CDR2 YYEEEE. CDR3 nucleotide sequence: TGTGCCAGCAGCTCCCTTCCAGGGGGCATCGACGAGCAGTACTTC. Translation: CASSSLPGGIDEQYF.

The chain has TRBV5-1 and TRBJ2-7, with TRBD1 identical over 9 bases. Per the germline V gene, CDR1 is SGHRS and CDR2 is YFSETQ. V lost 0 bases and J lost 4; bases outside the gene matches: 5. The CDR3 has 15 residues. The CDR3 DNA follows: TGCGCCAGCAGCTTGGGGGGGACAGGGCTTTACGAGCAGTACTTC. Protein sequence: CASSLGGTGLYEQYF.

The chain carries TRBV6-6 and TRBJ1-2; no firm D call. This CDR3 has 13 amino acids. Trimming removed 0 bases at V and 6 bases at J, with 8 bases between. CDR1 is MNHNY and CDR2 is SVGAGI in the germline V gene (reference sequence). In nucleotides, the CDR3 is TGTGCCAGCAGTTACTCGGGCGGGGATGGCTACACCTTC. Translated: CASSYSGGDGYTF.